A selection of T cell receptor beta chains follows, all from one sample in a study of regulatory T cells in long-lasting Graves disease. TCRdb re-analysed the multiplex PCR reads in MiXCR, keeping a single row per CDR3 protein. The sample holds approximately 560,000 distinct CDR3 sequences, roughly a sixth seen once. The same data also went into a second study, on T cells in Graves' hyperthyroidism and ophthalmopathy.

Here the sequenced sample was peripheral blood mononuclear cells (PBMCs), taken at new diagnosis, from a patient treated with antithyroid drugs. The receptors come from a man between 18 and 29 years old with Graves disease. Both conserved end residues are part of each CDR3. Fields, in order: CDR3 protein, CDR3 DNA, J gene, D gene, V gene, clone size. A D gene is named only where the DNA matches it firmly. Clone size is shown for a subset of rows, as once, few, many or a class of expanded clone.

CSARVLDGEEQYF TGCAGTGCTAGAGTTCTGGATGGGGAAGAGCAGTACTTC TRBJ2-7 . TRBV20-1 .
CASSLGTSRAETQYF TGTGCCAGCAGTTTGGGGACTAGCCGGGCGGAGACCCAGTACTTC TRBJ2-5 TRBD2 TRBV6-8 few
CSVEDSLAGDGNEQFF TGCAGCGTTGAAGATTCTCTAGCGGGAGACGGCAATGAGCAGTTCTTC TRBJ2-1 TRBD2 TRBV29-1 few
CASSQDPHRPGYGYTF TGTGCCAGCAGCCAAGATCCTCACCGACCGGGCTATGGCTACACCTTC TRBJ1-2 . TRBV4-2 .
CASSGTGVDTGEPFF TGCGCCAGCAGCGGGACAGGGGTCGACACCGGGGAGCCGTTTTTT TRBJ2-2 TRBD1 TRBV5-1 .
CASRPTSGRAHGRNEQFF TGTGCCAGCAGGCCGACTAGCGGGAGGGCACATGGGAGGAATGAGCAGTTCTTC TRBJ2-1 TRBD2 TRBV27 .
CASSIVRGALAEQFF TGTGCCAGTAGTATAGTGCGGGGGGCCCTTGCTGAGCAGTTCTTC TRBJ2-1 TRBD2 TRBV19 .
CASSPDLVGGDGTQYF TGTGCCAGCAGCCCGGACTTGGTAGGGGGGGATGGGACCCAGTACTTC TRBJ2-5 . TRBV5-6 few
CASKGLHNEQFF TGTGCCAGCAAGGGACTCCACAATGAGCAGTTCTTC TRBJ2-1 . TRBV27 few
CASSSPGASGSYEQYF TGTGCCAGCAGTTCCCCAGGGGCTAGCGGGAGTTACGAGCAGTACTTC TRBJ2-7 TRBD2 TRBV27 many
CASSAAGGLGTEAFF TGTGCCAGCAGCGCCGCGGGGGGGCTCGGGACTGAAGCTTTCTTT TRBJ1-1 . TRBV9 .
CASSPTSSGFNEQFF TGTGCCAGCAGTCCGACTTCGAGCGGCTTCAATGAGCAGTTCTTC TRBJ2-1 . TRBV12-3/TRBV12-4 many
CASRGVSTDTQYF TGTGCCAGCAGAGGAGTTAGCACAGATACGCAGTATTTT TRBJ2-3 . TRBV27 few
CASSEGTGANYGYTF TGTGCCAGCAGCGAGGGGACAGGGGCAAACTATGGCTACACCTTC TRBJ1-2 TRBD1 TRBV3-1 .
CSATAGGPNEQFF TGCAGTGCTACGGCGGGAGGGCCGAATGAGCAGTTCTTC TRBJ2-1 TRBD2 TRBV20-1 .
CSADRGSSYNEQYF TGCAGTGCTGACAGGGGGAGCTCCTACAATGAGCAGTACTTC TRBJ2-7 TRBD1 TRBV20-1 .
CASSTFGASTDTQYF TGTGCCAGCAGCACCTTCGGGGCCAGCACAGATACGCAGTATTTT TRBJ2-3 . TRBV11-2 few
CASRVRDRGQDEQYF TGTGCCAGCAGGGTCCGGGACAGGGGGCAAGACGAGCAGTACTTC TRBJ2-7 TRBD1 TRBV27 many
CAWSVLQGRDTQYF TGTGCCTGGAGTGTACTTCAGGGAAGGGATACGCAGTATTTT TRBJ2-3 . TRBV30 .
CSVDEGRRNTEAFF TGCAGCGTTGACGAGGGCCGGCGGAACACTGAAGCTTTCTTT TRBJ1-1 . TRBV29-1 many
CASSSGTNQWLLHF TGCGCCAGCAGCTCCGGGACAAACCAGTGGCTCCTCCACTTT TRBJ1-6 . TRBV5-1 .
CASSRTAAGGEKLFF TGCGCCAGCAGTAGGACGGCCGCCGGCGGTGAAAAACTGTTTTTT TRBJ1-4 . TRBV5-1 few
CASSQGGQIMNTEAFF TGTGCCAGCAGCCAAGGGGGACAGATTATGAACACTGAAGCTTTCTTT TRBJ1-1 TRBD1 TRBV3-1 .
CASSRLSGPTYYNEQFF TGTGCCAGCAGCCGACTGAGCGGTCCTACCTACTACAATGAGCAGTTCTTC TRBJ2-1 . TRBV11-2 many
CATRGMDNEQFF TGTGCCACCAGAGGGATGGACAATGAGCAGTTCTTC TRBJ2-1 . TRBV24-1 .
CASAYALANEQFF TGTGCTAGTGCCTACGCCCTCGCCAATGAGCAGTTCTTC TRBJ2-1 . TRBV12-5 .
CSAGGTSEEELFF TGCAGTGCTGGCGGGACTAGCGAGGAGGAGCTGTTTTTT TRBJ2-2 TRBD2 TRBV20-1 .
CASSQGPGDWGTEAFF TGTGCCAGCAGCCAAGGGCCAGGGGATTGGGGCACTGAAGCTTTCTTT TRBJ1-1 . TRBV3-1 .
CAIRTSGTYEQYF TGTGCCATCCGAACTAGCGGGACGTACGAGCAGTACTTC TRBJ2-7 TRBD2 TRBV10-3 few
CSARLSAGLAGGYNEQFF TGCAGTGCTAGACTCTCCGCAGGACTAGCGGGAGGATACAATGAGCAGTTCTTC TRBJ2-1 TRBD2 TRBV20-1 .
CASRLAGGPGTGELFF TGTGCCAGCCGACTAGCGGGAGGGCCGGGGACCGGGGAGCTGTTTTTT TRBJ2-2 TRBD2 TRBV5-1 few
CASSLGRPSTDTQYF TGTGCCAGCAGTTTGGGCAGACCTAGCACAGATACGCAGTATTTT TRBJ2-3 . TRBV7-2 many
CASSSGGDQPQHF TGTGCCAGCTCCTCAGGGGGGGATCAGCCCCAGCATTTT TRBJ1-5 TRBD1 TRBV18 few
CASSLGTGVWNIQYF TGTGCCAGCAGCTTAGGGACAGGAGTTTGGAACATTCAGTACTTC TRBJ2-4 TRBD1 TRBV7-3 few
CASSLVPDSNNSPLHF TGTGCCAGCAGCTTAGTTCCGGACAGTAACAATTCACCCCTCCACTTT TRBJ1-6 . TRBV7-9 few
CASSLTPGGANVLTF TGTGCCAGCAGTTTAACCCCAGGGGGGGCCAACGTCCTGACTTTC TRBJ2-6 . TRBV12-3/TRBV12-4 few
CASSWGRNTEAFF TGTGCCAGCAGTTGGGGGCGGAACACTGAAGCTTTCTTT TRBJ1-1 . TRBV11-2 many
CASSLITSGYNEQFF TGTGCCAGCAGCTTAATAACTAGCGGCTACAATGAGCAGTTCTTC TRBJ2-1 TRBD2 TRBV11-1 many
CASSQSQETQYF TGCGCCAGCAGCCAGTCCCAAGAGACCCAGTACTTC TRBJ2-5 . TRBV5-1 .
CASSYRWTDTTEAFF TGTGCCAGCAGTTACCGTTGGACAGACACCACTGAAGCTTTCTTT TRBJ1-1 . TRBV6-5 many
CAWSVPRGSNQPQHF TGTGCCTGGAGTGTACCCAGGGGCAGCAATCAGCCCCAGCATTTT TRBJ1-5 . TRBV30 few
CASSSTSTGELFF TGTGCCAGCAGTTCTACTTCGACCGGGGAGCTGTTTTTT TRBJ2-2 . TRBV12-3/TRBV12-4 few
CASSPWDRSTEAFF TGTGCCAGCAGCCCCTGGGACAGGTCCACTGAAGCTTTCTTT TRBJ1-1 TRBD1 TRBV2 many
CASKVYNEQFF TGTGCCAGCAAGGTCTACAATGAGCAGTTCTTC TRBJ2-1 . TRBV28 .
CASSLLGWEQYF TGTGCCAGCAGCCTCCTTGGGTGGGAGCAGTACTTC TRBJ2-7 . TRBV12-3/TRBV12-4 once
CASSPSAGGGYEQYF TGTGCCAGCAGCCCCTCCGCGGGAGGGGGATACGAGCAGTACTTC TRBJ2-7 TRBD2 TRBV14 few
CASSLASFRGAVNTGELFF TGCGCCAGCAGCTTGGCCAGTTTTCGGGGGGCGGTTAACACCGGGGAGCTGTTTTTT TRBJ2-2 . TRBV5-1 .
CAISGWTSGNEQFF TGTGCCATCAGTGGCTGGACTAGCGGGAATGAGCAGTTCTTC TRBJ2-1 TRBD2 TRBV10-3 few
CASSPYSGHTIYF TGTGCCAGTAGTCCCTACTCGGGACACACCATATATTTT TRBJ1-3 . TRBV19 .
CASSQEGDTGELFF TGTGCCAGCAGCCAAGAAGGCGACACCGGGGAGCTGTTTTTT TRBJ2-2 . TRBV3-1 few
CASSESRVHF TGTGCCAGCAGTGAATCAAGGGTGCACTTC TRBJ2-7 . TRBV6-1 .
CASSPGLVPYKETQYF TGCGCCAGCAGCCCAGGATTGGTTCCCTACAAAGAGACCCAGTACTTC TRBJ2-5 . TRBV5-1 .
CSARDELAGEHEQYF TGCAGTGCTAGAGATGAACTAGCGGGAGAACACGAGCAGTACTTC TRBJ2-7 TRBD2 TRBV20-1 many
CSGAGGSVGELFF TGCAGTGGGGCAGGGGGCTCGGTCGGGGAGCTGTTTTTT TRBJ2-2 TRBD1 TRBV20-1 many